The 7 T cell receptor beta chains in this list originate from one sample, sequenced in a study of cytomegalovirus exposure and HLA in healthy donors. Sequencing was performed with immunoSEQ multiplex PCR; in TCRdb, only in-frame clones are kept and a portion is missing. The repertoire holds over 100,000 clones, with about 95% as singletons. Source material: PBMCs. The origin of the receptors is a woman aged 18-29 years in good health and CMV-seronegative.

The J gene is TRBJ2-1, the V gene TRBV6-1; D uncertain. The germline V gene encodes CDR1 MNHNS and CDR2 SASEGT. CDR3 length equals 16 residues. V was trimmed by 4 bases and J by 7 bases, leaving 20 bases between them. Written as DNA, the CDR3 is TGTGCCAGCAGTGGCCTGCAGCCCCTCGGAGCGAATGAGCAGTTCTTC. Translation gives CASSGLQPLGANEQFF.

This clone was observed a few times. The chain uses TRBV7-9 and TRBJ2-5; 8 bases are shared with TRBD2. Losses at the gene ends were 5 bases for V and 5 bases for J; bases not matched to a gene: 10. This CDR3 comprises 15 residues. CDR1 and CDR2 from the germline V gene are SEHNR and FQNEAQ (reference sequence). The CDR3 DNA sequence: TGTGCCAGCAGCCTACGGGGGGGCATGTCGGAGACCCAGTACTTC. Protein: CASSLRGGMSETQYF.

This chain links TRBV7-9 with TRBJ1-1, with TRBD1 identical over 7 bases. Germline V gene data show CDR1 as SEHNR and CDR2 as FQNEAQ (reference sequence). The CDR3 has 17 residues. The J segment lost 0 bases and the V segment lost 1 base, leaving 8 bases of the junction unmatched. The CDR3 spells CASSLVEGARLNTEAFF. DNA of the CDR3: TGTGCCAGCAGCTTAGTGGAGGGGGCGAGACTGAACACTGAAGCTTTCTTT.

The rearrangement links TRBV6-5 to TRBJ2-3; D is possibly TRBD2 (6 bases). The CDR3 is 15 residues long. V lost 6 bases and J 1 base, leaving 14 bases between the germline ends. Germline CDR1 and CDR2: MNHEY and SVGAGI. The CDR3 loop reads CASRGGGIGTDTQYF. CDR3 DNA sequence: TGTGCCAGCAGGGGAGGAGGGATAGGCACAGATACGCAGTATTTT.

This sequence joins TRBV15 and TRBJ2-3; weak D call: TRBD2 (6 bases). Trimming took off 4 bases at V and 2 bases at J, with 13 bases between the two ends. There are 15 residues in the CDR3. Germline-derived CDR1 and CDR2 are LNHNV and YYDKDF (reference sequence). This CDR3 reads CATSIRRGLTDTQYF. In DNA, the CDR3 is TGTGCCACCAGCATCCGGCGGGGCCTCACAGATACGCAGTATTTT.

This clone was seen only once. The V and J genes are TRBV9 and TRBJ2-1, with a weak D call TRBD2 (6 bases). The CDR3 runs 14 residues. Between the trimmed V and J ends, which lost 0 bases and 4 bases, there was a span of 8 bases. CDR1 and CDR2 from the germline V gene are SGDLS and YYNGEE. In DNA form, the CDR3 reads TGTGCCAGCAGCGTAGCGGGAGCTTACAATGAGCAGTTCTTC. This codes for CASSVAGAYNEQFF.

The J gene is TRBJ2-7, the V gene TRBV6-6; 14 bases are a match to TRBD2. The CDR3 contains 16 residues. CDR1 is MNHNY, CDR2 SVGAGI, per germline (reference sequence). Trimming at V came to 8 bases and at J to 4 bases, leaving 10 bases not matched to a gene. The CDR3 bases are TGTGCCAGCGGTTTGACTAGCGGGAGGGCAGCGTACGAGCAGTACTTC. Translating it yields CASGLTSGRAAYEQYF.